The sequence of this TCR beta chain was determined in a study of T cell responses to AZD1222 COVID-19 vaccine (dated by TCRdb to 2020 to 2022). For context, the study as a whole: AZD1222 recipients given second doses at about 4 weeks or at about 12 weeks were pooled, since spike-specific TCR depth and breadth were not found to differ between the two schedules. Trial participants were enrolled into age subgroups of 18-55, 56-69 and 70-plus years, which contained about 150, 28 and 57 TCR-sequenced participants, respectively. A total of under 250 trial participants underwent TCR sequencing, of whom 200 to 220 had received two doses of AZD1222 and about 25 had received two doses of the MenACWY control vaccine.

For this clone: Its binding antigen is unknown. Per-base qualities were not stored, and no clone one base away is much larger.

The V end gives up 5 bases and the J end 7 bases, leaving 11 bases in the junction not matched to a gene. Inclusive of the bounding cysteine and phenylalanine, the CDR3 is 14 residues long. The entry retains the CDR3 DNA only, 42 bases that are in frame from base 1. Via the germline V gene (reference sequence), CDR1 is LGHDT and CDR2 YNNKEL. Overall study outcomes, separate from this receptor: Spike-specific TCR breadth and depth rose significantly after two AZD1222 doses compared with day 0 and with MenACWY recipients. Epitopes outside the regions mutated in the B.1.351 and B.1.1.7 variants were reportedly recognized by nearly half of the unique spike-specific TCRs. The whole spike protein was spanned by vaccine-associated CD4 TCRs, and dominant responses were seen in regions 160-218 and 743-854. Most participants were white British and females outnumbered males, and the authors suggested that clonal diversity may have been underestimated. Conclusions about previously exposed vaccinees are limited because only six or seven AZD1222 recipients were SARS-CoV-2 seropositive at baseline. In the small 56-69-year group, the increase in depth fell short of significance, most likely because of low power. Because no samples from the day 14 peak response were available, repertoires could be characterized only after the peak T cell response.

In light of the paper, this sample's time point label describes: baseline before first vaccination. Samples from vaccinated people were obtained from the UK trials COV001 and COV002, which included a single-blind randomized controlled phase 2/3 trial of AZD1222 (ChAdOx1 nCoV-19) in healthy adults. Trial participant PBMC samples were collected at day 0 and day 28 after the second dose for TCRbeta chain sequencing. The CDR3 regions of human TCRbeta chains were subjected to immunosequencing. The original methods were these. Repertoire TCRs were matched against a reference library of SARS-CoV-2-specific TCRs generated with the MIRA antigen-specificity platform. Breadth was defined as the fraction of unique TCRs that were SARS-CoV-2-associated, and depth was defined as the fraction of total T cells that were SARS-CoV-2-associated. Using the MIRA data, each spike-specific TCR was mapped to the spike region that the TCR reacts to and placed in a CD4 or CD8 class. Log10-transformed breadth and depth values were compared by one-way ANOVA with Sidak's multiple comparisons tests. The source is immuneACCESS, and TCRdb retained only in-frame sequences with V and J called. Part of the clones is not carried over; for the studies checked, unresolved V genes explain less than half of this, and the remainder is unexplained. V and J calls and clone size are those listed in that table; D and trimming were worked out from the DNA. This sample has about 130,000 clones in its table, and approximately 84% of those were observed once. The top ten clones comprise over 3.5% of the sample.

The source was peripheral blood, collected on day 0 of AZD1222 vaccination. This clonotype originated in an adult in good health. The V and J segments used are TRBV3-1 (or the pseudogene TRBV3-2) and TRBJ2-7, and 7 junction bases match TRBD1. The CDR3: CASSLDRTFREQYF. The sequence in DNA is TGTGCCAGCAGCTTGGACAGGACGTTCAGAGAGCAGTACTTC.